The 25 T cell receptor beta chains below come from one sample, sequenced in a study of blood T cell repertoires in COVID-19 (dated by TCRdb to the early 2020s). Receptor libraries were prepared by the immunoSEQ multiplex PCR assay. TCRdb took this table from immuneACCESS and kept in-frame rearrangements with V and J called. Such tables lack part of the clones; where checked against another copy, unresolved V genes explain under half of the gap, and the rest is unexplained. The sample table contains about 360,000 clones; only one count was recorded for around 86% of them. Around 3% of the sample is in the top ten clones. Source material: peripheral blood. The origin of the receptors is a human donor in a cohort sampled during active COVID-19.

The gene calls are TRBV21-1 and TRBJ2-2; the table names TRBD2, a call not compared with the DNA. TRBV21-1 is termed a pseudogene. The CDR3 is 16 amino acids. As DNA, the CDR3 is TGTGCCAGCAGCGCGGGACTAGCGGGGTGCACCGGGGAGCTGTTTTTT. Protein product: CASSAGLAGCTGELFF.

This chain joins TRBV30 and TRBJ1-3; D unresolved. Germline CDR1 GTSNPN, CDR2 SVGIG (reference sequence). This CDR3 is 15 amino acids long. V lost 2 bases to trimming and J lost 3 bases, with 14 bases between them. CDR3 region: CAWSPSTLSGNTIYF. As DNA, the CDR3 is TGTGCCTGGAGTCCTTCAACCTTGAGTGGAAACACCATATATTTT. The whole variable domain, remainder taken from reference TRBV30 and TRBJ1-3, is SQTIHQWPATLVQPVGSPLSLECTVEGTSNPNLYWYRQAAGRGLQLLFYSVGIGQISSEVPQNLSASRPQDRQFILSSKKLLLSDSGFYLCAWSPSTLSGNTIYFGEGSWLTVV.

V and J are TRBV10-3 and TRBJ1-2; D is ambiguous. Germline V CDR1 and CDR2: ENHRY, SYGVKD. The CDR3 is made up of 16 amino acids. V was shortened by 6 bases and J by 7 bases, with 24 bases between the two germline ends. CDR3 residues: CAISLHSLGETGGYTF. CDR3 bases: TGTGCCATCAGCCTACACAGTCTTGGGGAGACTGGTGGCTACACCTTC.

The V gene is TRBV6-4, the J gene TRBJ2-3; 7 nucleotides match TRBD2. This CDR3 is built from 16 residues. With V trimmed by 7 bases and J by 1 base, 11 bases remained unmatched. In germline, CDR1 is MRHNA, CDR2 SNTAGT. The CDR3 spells CASKTRGGLGTDTQYF. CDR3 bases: TGTGCCAGCAAGACTCGCGGGGGATTGGGCACAGATACGCAGTATTTT.

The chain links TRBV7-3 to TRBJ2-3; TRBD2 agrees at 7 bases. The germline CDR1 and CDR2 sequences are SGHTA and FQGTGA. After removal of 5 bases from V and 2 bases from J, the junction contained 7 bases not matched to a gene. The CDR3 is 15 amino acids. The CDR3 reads CASSRSGAITDTQYF. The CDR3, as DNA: TGTGCCAGCAGCAGAAGCGGGGCTATCACAGATACGCAGTATTTT.

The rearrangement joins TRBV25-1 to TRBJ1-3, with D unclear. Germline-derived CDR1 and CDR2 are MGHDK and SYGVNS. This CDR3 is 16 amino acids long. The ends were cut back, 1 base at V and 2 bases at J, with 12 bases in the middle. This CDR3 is CASSESSGGAGNTIYF. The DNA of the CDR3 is TGTGCCAGCAGTGAATCCTCCGGCGGGGCTGGAAACACCATATATTTT. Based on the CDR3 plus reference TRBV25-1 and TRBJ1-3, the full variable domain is EADIYQTPRYLVIGTGKKITLECSQTMGHDKMYWYQQDPGMELHLIHYSYGVNSTEKGDLSSESTVSRIRTEHFPLTLESARPSHTSQYLCASSESSGGAGNTIYFGEGSWLTVV.

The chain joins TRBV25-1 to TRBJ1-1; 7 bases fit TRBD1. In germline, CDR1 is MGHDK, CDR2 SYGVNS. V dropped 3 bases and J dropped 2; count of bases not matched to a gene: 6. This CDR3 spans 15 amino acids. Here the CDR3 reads CASSDHGTDNTEAFF. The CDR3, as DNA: TGTGCCAGCAGTGACCACGGGACAGACAACACTGAAGCTTTCTTT.

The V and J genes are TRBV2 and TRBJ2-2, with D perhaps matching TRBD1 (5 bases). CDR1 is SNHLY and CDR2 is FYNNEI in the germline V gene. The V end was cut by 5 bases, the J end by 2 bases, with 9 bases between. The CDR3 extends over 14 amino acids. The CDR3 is CASSRTSNTGELFF. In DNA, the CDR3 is TGTGCCAGCAGTCGGACATCAAACACCGGGGAGCTGTTTTTT.

The CDR3 spells CASSPKSAGNTGELFF. CDR3 nucleotides: TGTGCCAGCAGCCCCAAATCAGCAGGGAACACCGGGGAGCTGTTTTTT. This rearrangement joins TRBV7-3 to TRBJ2-2; D is unclear. Trimming shortened V by 5 bases and J by 1 base, and 14 bases separated the two germline ends. The CDR3 sequence is 16 residues long. CDR1 and CDR2 (germline): SGHTA, FQGTGA.

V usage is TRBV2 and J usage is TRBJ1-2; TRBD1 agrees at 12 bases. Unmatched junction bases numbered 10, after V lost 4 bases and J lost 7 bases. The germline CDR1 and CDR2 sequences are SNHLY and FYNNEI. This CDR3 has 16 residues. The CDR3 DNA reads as TGTGCCAGCAGTGTATTCCCGGGACAGGGGGCAGGTGGCTACACCTTC. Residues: CASSVFPGQGAGGYTF.

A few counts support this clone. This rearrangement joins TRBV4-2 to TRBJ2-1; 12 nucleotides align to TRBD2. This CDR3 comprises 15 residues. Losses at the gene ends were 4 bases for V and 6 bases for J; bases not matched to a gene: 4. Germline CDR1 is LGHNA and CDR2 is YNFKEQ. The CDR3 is CASSPSGRAGNEQFF. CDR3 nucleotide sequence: TGTGCCAGCAGCCCTAGCGGGAGGGCCGGCAATGAGCAGTTCTTC.

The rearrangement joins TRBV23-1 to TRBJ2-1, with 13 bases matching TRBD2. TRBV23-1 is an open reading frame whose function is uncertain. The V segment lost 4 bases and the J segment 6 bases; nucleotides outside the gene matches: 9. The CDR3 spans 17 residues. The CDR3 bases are TGCGCCAGCAGTCGCACTGGGACTAGCGGGGACCCCAATGAGCAGTTCTTC. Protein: CASSRTGTSGDPNEQFF.

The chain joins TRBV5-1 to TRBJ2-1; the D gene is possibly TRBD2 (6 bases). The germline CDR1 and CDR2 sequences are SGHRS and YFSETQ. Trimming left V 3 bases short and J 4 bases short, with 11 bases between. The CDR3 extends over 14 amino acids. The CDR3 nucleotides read TGCGCCAGCAGCTATACCGGGACTTACAATGAGCAGTTCTTC. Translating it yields CASSYTGTYNEQFF.

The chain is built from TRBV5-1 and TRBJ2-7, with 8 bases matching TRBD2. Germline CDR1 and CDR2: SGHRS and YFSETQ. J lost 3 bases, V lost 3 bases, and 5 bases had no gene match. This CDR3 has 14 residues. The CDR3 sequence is CASSYGGAFYEQYF. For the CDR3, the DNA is TGCGCCAGCAGCTACGGGGGGGCGTTCTACGAGCAGTACTTC.

This chain's CDR3 is CASSRVTSIYEQFF. The CDR3 DNA sequence: TGTGCCAGCAGCCGAGTAACTAGCATCTATGAGCAGTTCTTC. The rearrangement joins TRBV21-1 to TRBJ2-1; the D call of TRBD2 is as the table states it, not checked on the DNA. TRBV21-1 is described as a pseudogene. The CDR3 is 14 amino acids.

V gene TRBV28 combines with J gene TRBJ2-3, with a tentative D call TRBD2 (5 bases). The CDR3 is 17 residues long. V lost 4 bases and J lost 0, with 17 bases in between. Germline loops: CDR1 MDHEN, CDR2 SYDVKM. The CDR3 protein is CASSSLGGGGSTDTQYF. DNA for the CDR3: TGTGCCAGCAGTTCCCTGGGTGGTGGCGGGAGCACAGATACGCAGTATTTT.

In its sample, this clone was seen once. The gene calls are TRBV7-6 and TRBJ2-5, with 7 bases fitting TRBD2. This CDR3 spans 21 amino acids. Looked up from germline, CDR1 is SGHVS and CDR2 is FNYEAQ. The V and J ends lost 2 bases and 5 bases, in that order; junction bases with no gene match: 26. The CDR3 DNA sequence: TGTGCCAGCAGCTTATCTCAAGTTTCCGCTAGCGGCACCCCCGGGTGGGAGACCCAGTACTTC. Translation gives CASSLSQVSASGTPGWETQYF.

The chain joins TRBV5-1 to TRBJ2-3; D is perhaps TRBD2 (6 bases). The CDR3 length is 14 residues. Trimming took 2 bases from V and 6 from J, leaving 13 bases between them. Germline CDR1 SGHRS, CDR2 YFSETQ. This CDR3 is CASSFGSRRDTQYF. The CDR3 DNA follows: TGCGCCAGCAGCTTCGGGAGCAGGCGGGATACGCAGTATTTT.

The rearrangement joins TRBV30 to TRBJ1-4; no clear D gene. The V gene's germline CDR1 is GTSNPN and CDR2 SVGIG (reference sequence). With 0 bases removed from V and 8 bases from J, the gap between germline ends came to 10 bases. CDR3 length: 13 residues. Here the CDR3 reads CAWSVLDAEKLFF. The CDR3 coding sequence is TGTGCCTGGAGTGTACTTGATGCAGAAAAACTGTTTTTT. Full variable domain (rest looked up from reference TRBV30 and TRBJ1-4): SQTIHQWPATLVQPVGSPLSLECTVEGTSNPNLYWYRQAAGRGLQLLFYSVGIGQISSEVPQNLSASRPQDRQFILSSKKLLLSDSGFYLCAWSVLDAEKLFFGSGTQLSVL.

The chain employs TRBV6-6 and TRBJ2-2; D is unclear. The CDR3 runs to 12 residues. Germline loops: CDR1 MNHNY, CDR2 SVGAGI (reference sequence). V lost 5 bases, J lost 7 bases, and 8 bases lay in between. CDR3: CASSHSIGELFF. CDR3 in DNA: TGTGCCAGCAGTCATAGCATCGGGGAGCTGTTTTTT.

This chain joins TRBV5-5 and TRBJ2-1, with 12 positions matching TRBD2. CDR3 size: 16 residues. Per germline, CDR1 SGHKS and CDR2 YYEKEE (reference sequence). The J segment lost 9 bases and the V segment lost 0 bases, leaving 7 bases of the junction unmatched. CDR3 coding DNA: TGTGCCAGCAGCTTGGCTAGCGGGGGGGCATGGGCTGAGCAGTTCTTC. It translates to CASSLASGGAWAEQFF.

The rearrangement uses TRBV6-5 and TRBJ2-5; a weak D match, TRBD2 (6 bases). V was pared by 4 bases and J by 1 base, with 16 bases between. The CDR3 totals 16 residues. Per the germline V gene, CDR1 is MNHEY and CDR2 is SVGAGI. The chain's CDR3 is CASSSSRAGSQETQYF. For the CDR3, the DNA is TGTGCCAGCAGTTCCTCCAGGGCGGGATCCCAAGAGACCCAGTACTTC.

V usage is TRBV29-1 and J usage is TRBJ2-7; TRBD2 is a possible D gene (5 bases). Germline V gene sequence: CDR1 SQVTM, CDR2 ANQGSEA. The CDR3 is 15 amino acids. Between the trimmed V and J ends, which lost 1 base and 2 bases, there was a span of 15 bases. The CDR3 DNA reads TGCAGCGTTGAAGTAGGGTTGAGGGTCCCCTACGAGCAGTACTTC. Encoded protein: CSVEVGLRVPYEQYF.

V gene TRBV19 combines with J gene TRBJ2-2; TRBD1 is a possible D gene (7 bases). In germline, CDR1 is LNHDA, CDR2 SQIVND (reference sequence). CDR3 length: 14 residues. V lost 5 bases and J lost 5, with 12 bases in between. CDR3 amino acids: CASSPQGGTGELFF. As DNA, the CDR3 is TGTGCCAGTAGTCCCCAGGGGGGTACCGGGGAGCTGTTTTTT.

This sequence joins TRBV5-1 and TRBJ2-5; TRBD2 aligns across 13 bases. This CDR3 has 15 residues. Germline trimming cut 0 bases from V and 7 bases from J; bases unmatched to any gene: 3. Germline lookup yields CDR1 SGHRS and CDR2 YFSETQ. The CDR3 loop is CASSLGTSGGATQYF. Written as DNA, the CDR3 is TGCGCCAGCAGCTTGGGCACTAGCGGGGGGGCGACCCAGTACTTC.